The clone carrying this TCR beta chain was seen a few times. Its antigen is currently unknown. Libraries were prepared by immunoSEQ multiplex PCR; TCRdb keeps only in-frame clonotypes and omits some of them. This sample has tens of thousands of clones, with 70% to 90% found just once. The sample originates from a study of cytomegalovirus exposure and HLA in healthy donors. In the study overall: The approximately 120 validation repertoires were reported in a later analysis to have been generated on the same platform as the roughly 700 first-cohort repertoires.

V lost 5 bases and J lost 1; bases outside the gene matches: 1. This CDR3 has 14 amino acids. CDR1 and CDR2 from the germline V gene are SGHTA and FQGNSA. The roughly 120-subject validation cohort, separate from the roughly 670-subject first cohort, included the donors. Study conclusions and caveats: Cytomegalovirus association was assigned to 150 to 200 TCR beta chains. Researchers reported that three CMV-associated chains were confirmed in vitro as CMV antigen-specific.

The chain carries TRBV7-2 and TRBJ1-5, with 8 bases identical to TRBD1. This clonotype was obtained from a woman younger than 30 in good health and CMV-seropositive. Sequencing used PBMCs. CDR3 nucleotides: TGTGCCAGCAGCAGACAGGGGAGCAATCAGCCCCAGCATTTT. Translation: CASSRQGSNQPQHF.